These 21 T cell receptor beta chains came from one sample sequenced in a study of T-cell reconstitution after alpha-beta-depleted transplantation in children (dated by TCRdb to 2016 to 2018). Library preparation used PCR. This sample was sequenced with an Illumina HiSeq 2500. TCR library preparation used molecular barcoding, with unique molecular identifiers applied to normalize quantification of the TCRbeta repertoire. TCRdb ran its own pipeline on the public reads, namely fastp trimming at Q25 and MiXCR clone calling, and kept in-frame beta chains. Every entry covers one CDR3 protein and lists the most common genes and DNA from its rows. The sample includes around 250,000 distinct CDR3 sequences, with more than 9% observed a single time. The leading ten clones occupy about 9.4% of the sample. The sequencing used PBMCs from the stem cell graft donor, collected from the stem cell graft. The receptors here all came from a human donor who donated a stem cell graft to a child with SCID.

This clonotype was seen a few times. The rearrangement uses TRBV2 and TRBJ2-6, with D uncertain. Per the germline V gene, CDR1 is SNHLY and CDR2 is FYNNEI. The CDR3 covers 14 residues. Deletions cut 8 bases from V and 0 bases from J, with 8 bases between. The CDR3 reads CASRRSSGANVLTF. In DNA form, the CDR3 reads TGTGCCAGCCGACGGTCCTCTGGGGCCAACGTCCTGACTTTC.

In this sample, this clonotype turned up a few times. The chain is built from TRBV12-5 and TRBJ2-5; D ambiguous. CDR1 is LGHNT, CDR2 FRNRAP, per germline. The CDR3 has 17 amino acids. V lost 0 bases, J lost 5 bases, and 19 bases lay in between. This CDR3 is CASGLVLSHGTSETQYF. The CDR3, as DNA: TGTGCTAGTGGTTTGGTACTCTCACACGGAACCTCCGAGACCCAGTACTTC. The whole variable domain, filled in from reference TRBV12-5 and TRBJ2-5, reads DARVTQTPRHKVTEMGQEVTMRCQPILGHNTVFWYRQTMMQGLELLAYFRNRAPLDDSGMPKDRFSAEMPDATLATLKIQPSEPRDSAVYFCASGLVLSHGTSETQYFGPGTRLLVL.

The chain combines TRBV5-6 with TRBJ2-1; 9 nucleotides agree with TRBD1. Germline-derived CDR1 and CDR2 are SGHDT and YYEEEE. Trimming cost V 4 bases and J 5 bases; bases outside gene matches: 13. CDR3 length: 17 residues. In DNA, the CDR3 is TGTGCCAGCAGCGCACTGACCGGGACAGGGACGGACAATGAGCAGTTCTTC. Translated: CASSALTGTGTDNEQFF. The full variable domain, its missing parts supplied by reference TRBV5-6 and TRBJ2-1, is DAGVTQSPTHLIKTRGQQVTLRCSPKSGHDTVSWYQQALGQGPQFIFQYYEEEERQRGNFPDRFSGHQFPNYSSELNVNALLLGDSALYLCASSALTGTGTDNEQFFGPGTRLTVL.

The J gene is TRBJ2-1, the V gene TRBV5-1; no firm D call. V dropped 5 bases and J dropped 6 bases, with 15 bases sitting between them. Germline-derived CDR1 and CDR2 are SGHRS and YFSETQ. CDR3 length equals 14 residues. The CDR3 sequence: CASSAATPPNEQFF. DNA of the CDR3: TGCGCCAGCAGTGCCGCCACACCGCCCAATGAGCAGTTCTTC.

This clonotype showed up many times. J is TRBJ2-3 and V is TRBV24-1, with TRBD2 as a possible D gene (7 bases). The CDR3 is 14 amino acids. V lost 2 bases and J lost 6, with 11 bases in between. Germline V CDR1 and CDR2: KGHDR, SFDVKD. CDR3 nucleotide sequence: TGTGCCACCAGTGATTCGGGGGGCGCGGATACGCAGTATTTT. Protein sequence: CATSDSGGADTQYF.

J is TRBJ1-1 and V is TRBV27, with D unresolved. Germline V gene data show CDR1 as MNHEY and CDR2 as SMNVEV (reference sequence). This CDR3 spans 14 amino acids. The V end lost 2 bases, the J end lost 0 bases, and 7 bases lay between the germline ends. CDR3 protein: CASSLQYLNTEAFF. DNA for the CDR3: TGTGCCAGCAGTTTACAGTACTTGAACACTGAAGCTTTCTTT.

This clonotype was recorded many times. The CDR3 DNA sequence: TGTGCCAGCAGCCAAACCAGCGACCTTTACGAGCAGTACTTC. It is translated as CASSQTSDLYEQYF. The chain employs TRBV4-2 and TRBJ2-7; D is unclear. The CDR3 spans 14 residues. Between the trimmed V and J ends, which lost 2 bases and 4 bases, there was a span of 12 bases. Per germline, CDR1 LGHNA and CDR2 YNFKEQ.

The sample holds many counts of this clonotype. V is TRBV5-1 and J is TRBJ1-1; D gene unclear. V lost 5 bases and J lost 1, with 3 bases in between. Germline V CDR1 and CDR2: SGHRS, YFSETQ. The CDR3 spans 11 residues. The CDR3 DNA is TGCGCCAGCAGACAGAACACTGAAGCTTTCTTT. Protein product: CASRQNTEAFF.

This clonotype occurred many times. This chain links TRBV29-1 with TRBJ2-5, with TRBD1 matching over 9 bases. Losses at the gene ends were 4 bases for V and 5 bases for J; bases not matched to a gene: 8. The CDR3 is 14 residues long. The germline V gene has CDR1 SQVTM and CDR2 ANQGSEA. CDR3 DNA sequence: TGCAGCGTTGTTTGGACAGGGGTCCTCGAGACCCAGTACTTC. Translation gives CSVVWTGVLETQYF.

This clonotype showed up just a few times. The chain has TRBV29-1 and TRBJ1-3, with D perhaps TRBD1 (5 bases). The germline V and J ends were trimmed by 5 bases and 2 bases, with 10 bases remaining between them. Germline CDR1 and CDR2: SQVTM and ANQGSEA. CDR3 length equals 13 residues. The CDR3 bases are TGCAGCGTTCAAGGGGCAGCTGGAAACACCATATATTTT. Residues: CSVQGAAGNTIYF.

This clonotype was detected only a few times. J is TRBJ1-5 and V is TRBV7-6; 8 bases are a match to TRBD1. The CDR3 runs 15 residues. V lost 4 bases, J lost 3 bases, and 5 bases stayed unmatched. CDR1 and CDR2 (germline): SGHVS, FNYEAQ. The DNA for the CDR3 is TGTGCCAGCAGCTGGACAGGGTACCCCAATCAGCCCCAGCATTTT. It yields the protein CASSWTGYPNQPQHF. The complete variable domain, with remaining parts taken from reference TRBV7-6 and TRBJ1-5, reads GAGVSQSPRYKVTKRGQDVALRCDPISGHVSLYWYRQALGQGPEFLTYFNYEAQQDKSGLPNDRFSAERPEGSISTLTIQRTEQRDSAMYRCASSWTGYPNQPQHFGDGTRLSIL.

The chain couples TRBV20-1 to TRBJ2-5; D is possibly TRBD1 (5 bases). V was trimmed by 8 bases and J by 0 bases, leaving 16 bases between them. Germline CDR1 and CDR2: DFQATT and SNEGSKA (reference sequence). This CDR3 has 14 amino acids. Written as DNA, the CDR3 is TGCAGTTCCACGCCAGGGCAGGACCAAGAGACCCAGTACTTC. Protein sequence: CSSTPGQDQETQYF.

The genes are TRBV6-1 and TRBJ2-1; 11 bases are shared with TRBD1. In germline, CDR1 is MNHNS, CDR2 SASEGT. Trimming took 7 bases from V and 3 from J; bases not matched to a gene: 5. The CDR3 spans 15 residues. CDR3 nucleotides: TGTGCCAGCAAAGGGACAGGGGGAATCTACAATGAGCAGTTCTTC. Translating it yields CASKGTGGIYNEQFF.

This clonotype has only a few counts. V is TRBV4-1 and J is TRBJ2-1, with a weak D call TRBD1 (5 bases). This CDR3 is built from 14 residues. V dropped 0 bases and J dropped 9 bases, with 12 bases sitting between them. Germline V gene data show CDR1 as MGHRA and CDR2 as YSYEKL. CDR3 in DNA: TGCGCCAGCAGCCAAGACCCAGGGCACGCTGAGCAGTTCTTC. This gives the protein CASSQDPGHAEQFF.

This clonotype was seen more than once but under ten times. V usage is TRBV3-1 and J usage is TRBJ1-1; TRBD1 matches 7 bases. The germline gives CDR1 LGHDT, CDR2 YNNKEL (reference sequence). CDR3 size: 13 residues. V lost 0 bases and J lost 11; bases outside the gene matches: 6. The CDR3 region has the DNA TGTGCCAGCAGCCAAGATGGACAGGCTGGTGCTTTCTTT. Protein: CASSQDGQAGAFF.

The rearrangement uses TRBV12-3 or TRBV12-4 and TRBJ2-1, with TRBD2 matching 7 bases. The CDR3 spans 15 residues. V was pared by 5 bases and J by 3 bases, with 7 bases of the junction left unmatched. DNA for the CDR3: TGTGCCAGCAGTCCGTGGACTAGGGGCTACAATGAGCAGTTCTTC. It codes for CASSPWTRGYNEQFF.

As regards this clonotype: A much larger clone sits a single nucleotide away, making a read error possible. The rearrangement links TRBV29-1 to TRBJ2-2, with unresolved D. The germline V gene has CDR1 SQVTM and CDR2 ANQGSEA. The CDR3 has 11 residues. Trimming removed 7 bases at V and 10 bases at J, with 13 bases between. The CDR3 region has the DNA TGCAGCGCCGGGCCAGCCGTGGAGCTGTTTTTT. It yields the protein CSAGPAVELFF.

Comment on this clonotype: One end of the junction is discordant with germline, which a read error may explain. The chain employs TRBV12-3 or TRBV12-4 and TRBJ2-1; TRBD2 matches 13 bases. The CDR3 spans 12 residues. The CDR3 sequence: CASSLGLAGSIF. The CDR3 nucleotides read TGTGCCAGCAGTTTGGGACTAGCGGGGAGTATCTTC.

This CDR3 is CATSRRGQGETQYF. The DNA for the CDR3 is TGTGCCACCAGCAGGAGGGGACAGGGAGAGACCCAGTACTTC. V and J are TRBV15 and TRBJ2-5; 9 bases are shared with TRBD1. The germline CDR1 and CDR2 sequences are LNHNV and YYDKDF (reference sequence). Losses at the gene ends were 3 bases for V and 4 bases for J; bases not matched to a gene: 3. This CDR3 has 14 amino acids.

To note about this clonotype: This may stem from a read error, because a much larger clone lies one nucleotide away. CDR3 region: CSAPEAPCNEQFF. The CDR3 DNA reads TGCAGTGCCCCGGAGGCCCCCTGCAATGAGCAGTTCTTC. The V and J genes are TRBV20-1 and TRBJ2-1; tentative D call: TRBD2 (5 bases). The CDR3 spans 13 residues. Trimming stripped 6 bases from V and 6 bases from J, with 15 bases between. Germline V gene lookup returns CDR1 DFQATT and CDR2 SNEGSKA (reference sequence).

This chain connects TRBV29-1 to TRBJ2-2, with TRBD1 identical over 8 bases. Per the germline V gene, CDR1 is SQVTM and CDR2 is ANQGSEA. The V gene end was trimmed by 6 bases and the J gene end by 8 bases; junction bases not matched to a gene: 5. This CDR3 is built from 12 residues. The CDR3 DNA reads as TGCAGCGTGCAACAGGGGGTTGGGGAGCTGTTTTTT. It specifies CSVQQGVGELFF.